A selection of T cell receptor beta chains follows, all from one sample in a study of blood T cell repertoires in COVID-19. Here immunoSEQ multiplex PCR was the method, and the copy in TCRdb shows in-frame clones only, minus some. The sample contains a few hundred thousand clones, roughly 89% of which appear only once. Sequencing input: peripheral blood. These receptors originate from a woman aged 55-69 years with COVID-19, enrolled during active disease. Both conserved end residues are part of each CDR3. D genes are given only for firm matches. Some rows mark clone size as missing; the rest say once, few, many or name a class of expanded clone.

TRBV6-6,once,TRBD2,TRBJ2-7,CASSTGTSGSYEQYF,TGTGCCAGCAGTACGGGGACTAGCGGCTCCTACGAGCAGTACTTC
TRBV5-1,NA,NA,TRBJ1-1,CASSQAYRNTEAFF,TGCGCCAGCAGTCAGGCTTACCGGAACACTGAAGCTTTCTTT
TRBV19,NA,NA,TRBJ2-7,CASSRDGSSYEQYF,TGTGCCAGTTCCCGGGACGGGAGCTCCTACGAGCAGTACTTC
TRBV27,NA,TRBD2,TRBJ2-7,CASSSASGGAFEQYF,TGTGCCAGCAGTTCTGCAAGCGGGGGGGCTTTCGAGCAGTACTTC
TRBV6-2/TRBV6-3,NA,TRBD2,TRBJ2-5,CASSYWSGGNKETQYF,TGTGCCAGCAGTTATTGGAGCGGGGGGAACAAAGAGACCCAGTACTTC
TRBV11-3,NA,TRBD2,TRBJ2-1,CASSLAGGVNEQFF,TGTGCCAGCAGCTTAGCGGGGGGGGTCAATGAGCAGTTCTTC
TRBV18,NA,NA,TRBJ1-3,CASSTPGRALSGNTIYF,TGTGCCAGCTCAACCCCCGGCAGGGCCCTCTCTGGAAACACCATATATTTT
TRBV7-9,NA,NA,TRBJ1-2,CASSLDSYGYTF,TGTGCCAGCAGCCTCGACAGCTATGGCTACACCTTC
TRBV13,NA,TRBD1,TRBJ1-3,CASSLYRGRDTIYF,TGTGCCAGCAGCTTATACAGGGGGCGGGACACCATATATTTT
TRBV25-1,NA,NA,TRBJ1-2,CASSLWQANYGYTF,TGTGCCAGCAGTTTGTGGCAGGCTAACTATGGCTACACCTTC
TRBV7-2,NA,TRBD1,TRBJ2-7,CASSQERDRGKSF,TGTGCCAGCAGTCAAGAACGGGACAGGGGGAAGAGCTTC